These 5 T cell receptor beta chains were sequenced from one sample in a study of blood T cell repertoires in COVID-19. The table came from immunoSEQ multiplex PCR; TCRdb's copy has only in-frame clones and leaves some out. Of 240,000 or so clones in the sample, about three quarters were seen once. The sample consisted of peripheral blood. Every receptor here comes from a woman of 80 years or more with acute or convalescent COVID-19.

The chain has TRBV5-1 and TRBJ2-3, with 8 nucleotides matching TRBD2. The V gene's germline CDR1 is SGHRS and CDR2 YFSETQ. This CDR3 has 16 residues. V trimming: 4 bases; J trimming: 0 bases; junction bases outside the gene matches: 7. The CDR3 DNA reads as TGCGCCAGCAGCCCCGGCGGGGGGTACAGCACAGATACGCAGTATTTT. It codes for CASSPGGGYSTDTQYF.

The chain links TRBV3-1 (or the pseudogene TRBV3-2) to TRBJ2-2; TRBD2 agrees at 8 bases. The CDR3 spans 15 residues. CDR1 is LGHDT, CDR2 YNNKEL, per germline (reference sequence). After removal of 6 bases from V and 3 bases from J, the junction contained 6 bases not matched to a gene. The CDR3 here is CASRSRGGYTGELFF. In DNA, the CDR3 is TGTGCCAGCAGAAGTCGGGGGGGGTACACCGGGGAGCTGTTTTTT.

The V call is TRBV13, the J call TRBJ2-1, with 11 bases that match TRBD1. Germline assignment: CDR1 PRHDT and CDR2 FYEKMQ (reference sequence). The CDR3 runs 16 residues. The J segment lost 7 bases and the V segment lost 0 bases, leaving 5 bases of the junction unmatched. CDR3 in amino acids: CASSLGGTGGKNEQFF. The DNA of the CDR3 is TGTGCCAGCAGCTTAGGCGGGACAGGGGGAAAGAATGAGCAGTTCTTC.

V usage is TRBV7-9 and J usage is TRBJ1-5, with TRBD1 as a possible D gene (5 bases). The germline V and J ends were trimmed by 1 base and 3 bases, with 16 bases remaining between them. This CDR3 has 17 residues. Germline CDR1 reads SEHNR; CDR2 reads FQNEAQ (reference sequence). The CDR3 bases are TGTGCCAGCAGCTTAGAGGCGGGGGGATCCTACAATCAGCCCCAGCATTTT. Residues: CASSLEAGGSYNQPQHF.

This clone came up once. This chain connects TRBV7-2 to TRBJ1-1, with TRBD1 identical over 10 bases. This CDR3 spans 16 amino acids. The germline CDR1 and CDR2 sequences are SGHTA and FQGNSA. J lost 3 bases, V lost 0 bases, and 4 bases had no gene match. The CDR3 DNA follows: TGTGCCAGCAGCTTAGCCGGGACAGGGGTATACACTGAAGCTTTCTTT. Translated, it gives CASSLAGTGVYTEAFF.